This T cell receptor (beta chain) was sequenced for a study of beta chain features in type 1 diabetes. Germline CDR1 and CDR2: SGDLS and YYNGEE. The CDR3 is 15 residues long. Losses at the gene ends were 2 bases for V and 3 bases for J; bases not matched to a gene: 5. Expressed TCRB transcripts were sequenced, since all the RNA that had been isolated was reverse transcribed. Profiled with immunoSEQ multiplex PCR; TCRdb holds only in-frame clones, not every one. The profile covers roughly 240,000 clones, with about 63% appearing a single time and around 0.05% taken by the ten largest. Material for sequencing was naive CD4+ T cells from blood. The J gene is TRBJ1-5, the V gene TRBV9; TRBD1 aligns across 7 bases. The source of this sequence is a man aged 30 to 39 in good health. CDR3 bases: TGTGCCAGCAGCGTCGGGACAGAACTCAATCAGCCCCAGCATTTT. Its protein product is CASSVGTELNQPQHF.